This T cell receptor beta chain derives from a study of blood T cell repertoires in COVID-19 (dated by TCRdb to about 2020). Concerning the study at large: Samples covering the acute and convalescent phases of COVID-19 were provided by collaborators in the United States, Italy and Spain. The material from the prospective study consisted of cDNA or gDNA derived from T cells, B-cell-depleted T cells, or PBMCs. The dataset comprised deeply sampled blood TCRbeta repertoires from subjects exposed to, actively infected with, or recovered from COVID-19. The repertoires were made available in a free public database intended to serve as a resource for research on the immune response to SARS-CoV-2. Samples were obtained from the ongoing ImmuneRACE study (first 160 participants) and from 1,200 or so subjects provided by 6 global collaborators. Nearly every sample came with metadata listing a de-identified subject ID, COVID-19 status, age in years and sex. Where HLA class I and class II types were available, the types were taken from metadata supplied by the sample provider, not from assay-based typing.

The collaborating institutions used their own protocols to collect whole blood in K2EDTA tubes. For TCRbeta analysis, collaborators shipped samples in one of three forms: frozen whole blood, isolated PBMCs, or DNA extracted from either of those sample types. Here is what the overall study found, with its caveats: Clinical and demographic metadata were provided uncurated, with the amount varying by source and participant.

To note about this clone: The target of this receptor is not known. No qualities accompany the bases; no much larger clone lies one base away.

TCRbeta CDR3 regions were amplified from genomic DNA by means of the immunoSEQ Assay, a bias-controlled multiplex PCR. Under the source paper's analysis protocol: The number of nucleated cells in each sample was estimated from the amplification of reference gene primers within the assay. To quantify the absolute abundance of each unique TCRbeta CDR3 rearrangement, sequence reads were collapsed and filtered. For each sample, productive Simpson clonality was calculated by taking the square root of Simpson's diversity index across productive rearrangements. TCRdb's version of the immuneACCESS table is confined to in-frame rearrangements and falls short of the full clone set. An unresolved V gene accounts for under half of the shortfall where checked; the remainder is of unknown origin. V, J and clone size derive from that table, while D and trimming were established from the DNA sequence. The sample table records 100,000 to 150,000 clones; approximately 82% of these occur just once. The top ten clones comprise about 12% of the sample.

The specimen was peripheral blood. This sequence originates from a man aged 60-69 years with acute or convalescent COVID-19.

The DNA sequence is as follows: TGCGCCAGCAGCTCAGACAGGGGGTCTTCACCCCTCCACTTT. Its translation reads: CASSSDRGSSPLHF. The rearranged segments are TRBV5-1 and TRBJ1-6; 9 nucleotides in the junction match TRBD1. Based on the germline V gene, the CDR1 and CDR2 sequences are SGHRS and YFSETQ. For this chain, trimming is 3 bases at the V end and 9 bases at the J end, and the number of junction bases without a gene match is 4. The CDR3, cysteine through phenylalanine, is 14 amino acids long. Only CDR3 DNA is held: 42 bases, read in frame from base 1.